This T cell receptor beta chain was captured in a study of a mutant IDH1 vaccine in newly diagnosed glioma listed by TCRdb under 2021. Regarding the study in general: Patients received eight vaccinations in weeks 1, 3, 5, 7, 11, 15, 19 and 23, corresponding to visits V03 through V10. Vaccination started 4-6 weeks after radiotherapy alone, or was given together with temozolomide cycles in the groups whose treatment included chemotherapy. For exploratory analyses, 25 to 30 treated patients had longitudinal TCRB deep sequencing done wherever samples were available. Before enrollment, most patients had been given radiochemotherapy with temozolomide as standard therapy, while the rest had received either radiotherapy alone or temozolomide alone. Peripheral blood was collected at six visits: V03 (baseline), V05, V07, V10, V12 and V13. The roughly 34 treated patients were around 62% male and around 38% female, with a mean age of roughly 42 years. The research as a whole found: Availability determined which PBMC samples were chosen for TCRB deep sequencing. It was noted by the authors that analyses of patient blood samples could not be reproduced owing to sample limitations. Immune responses induced by the vaccine were seen in around 93% of patients across multiple MHC alleles. No apparent relationship was observed between pseudoprogression and alterations in the top peripheral T cell clonotypes detected by TCRB sequencing.

Turning to this clone: The target of this receptor is not known. Within one base of it there is no much larger clone, and no base qualities were kept.

CDR1 is given as SGHTA and CDR2 as FQGNSA, both from the germline V gene. Reading from cysteine to phenylalanine, the CDR3 counts 13 amino acids. The DNA shown is the 39-base CDR3, in frame from base 1. The junction carries 15 bases between V and J, which are trimmed by 5 bases and 8 bases respectively. Taken with the paper, the label for time point translates to: week 11, during vaccination. Every vaccine dose consisted of 300 ug of a 20-mer mutant IDH1 peptide in Montanide, administered subcutaneously together with topical imiquimod. Newly diagnosed WHO grade 3 or 4 IDH1-mutant astrocytomas showing loss of nuclear ATRX were present in the donors. The samples were drawn from NOA16, a multicentre, single-arm, open-label phase I trial in Germany that tested a mutant IDH1 peptide vaccine in humans for the first time. Genomic DNA for TCRB sequencing was extracted from EDTA blood using the DNeasy Blood and Tissue Kit.

The library was generated by the immunoSEQ multiplex PCR assay. Rearranged TCR beta chain sequences were amplified with the hsTCRB Kit following the manufacturer's protocol. Sequencing of TCRB libraries was carried out on an Illumina MiSeq. In the original analysis: The kit vendor's proprietary platform handled demultiplexing, trimming and gene mapping. TCRdb mirrors the immuneACCESS table, restricted to in-frame sequences. Some clones are absent from its copies; in checked studies, under half trace to an unresolved V gene, and the reason for the others is unknown. V and J calls plus clone size are reproduced from that table; the DNA served to infer D and trimming. The sample profile shows around 26,000 clones; just over 70% of them were found once. The ten largest clones add up to approximately 9.9% of the sample.

This sequence originates from a man aged 18 to 29 with glioma. Some clones in this sample may be carry-over from other donors' samples. The sequence links TRBV7-2 to TRBJ1-2; the D gene assignment is ambiguous. Sample: peripheral blood mononuclear cells (PBMCs), taken from a glioma patient whose treatment included an IDH1 peptide vaccine. CDR3 reads: CASSPGGFGGYTF. The DNA sequence is as follows: TGTGCCAGCAGCCCCGGAGGGTTCGGAGGCTACACCTTC.